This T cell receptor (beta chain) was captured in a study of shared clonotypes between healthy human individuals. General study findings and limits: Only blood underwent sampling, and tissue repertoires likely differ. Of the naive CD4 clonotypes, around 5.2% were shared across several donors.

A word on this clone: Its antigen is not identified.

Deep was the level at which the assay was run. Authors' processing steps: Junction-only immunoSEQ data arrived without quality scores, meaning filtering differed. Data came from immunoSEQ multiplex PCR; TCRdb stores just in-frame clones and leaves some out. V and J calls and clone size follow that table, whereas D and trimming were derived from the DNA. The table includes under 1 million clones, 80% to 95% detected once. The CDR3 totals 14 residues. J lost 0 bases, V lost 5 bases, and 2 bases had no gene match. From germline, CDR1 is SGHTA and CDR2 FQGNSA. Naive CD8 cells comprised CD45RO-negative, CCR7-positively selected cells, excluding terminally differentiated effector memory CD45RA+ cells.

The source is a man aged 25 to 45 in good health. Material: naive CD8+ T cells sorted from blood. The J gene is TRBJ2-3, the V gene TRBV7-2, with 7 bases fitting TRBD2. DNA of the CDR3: TGTGCCAGCAGCCGTAGCGGGAGCACAGATACGCAGTATTTT. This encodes CASSRSGSTDTQYF.